This T cell receptor (beta chain) was retrieved from a study of control samples from healthy donors and cancer patients. This CDR3 is 14 amino acids long. The V end was cut by 3 bases, the J end by 5 bases, with 13 bases between. Germline CDR1 reads SEHNR; CDR2 reads FQNEAQ (reference sequence). About this clone itself: The sample carries other DNA sequences with the same CDR3.

Assay used: immunoSEQ multiplex PCR; TCRdb lists only in-frame clones, some missing. Altogether about 110,000 clones are present, approximately 90% being singletons, with the ten largest covering 15% to 20%. The sequence derives from a woman aged 45-59 years in good health. The chain carries TRBV7-9 and TRBJ2-5, with TRBD2 as a possible D gene (6 bases). Specimen: blood. CDR3 sequence reads: CASSFRGGGETQYF. For the CDR3, the DNA is TGTGCCAGCAGCTTCCGGGGAGGCGGGGAGACCCAGTACTTC.